These T cell receptor beta chains were read from a single sample in a study of blood T cell repertoires in COVID-19. Clones were sequenced by immunoSEQ multiplex PCR, and TCRdb holds only the in-frame ones, with some missing. This sample carries approximately 240,000 clones, over 90% of them seen once, and the ten largest clones take about 0.8%. Sample: peripheral blood. These receptors were obtained from a man aged 25 to 40 with COVID-19, enrolled during active disease. CDR3s include the opening cysteine and the closing phenylalanine or tryptophan. The D gene is left open where the match is weak. Clone size is stated in some rows and not others, as once, few, many or a class when expanded.

v_call	d_call	clone_size	j_call	cdr3_nt	cdr3_aa
TRBV10-1	-	-	TRBJ2-5	TGCGCCAGCAGTGGCGGACAGACGGCTCAAGGAGAGACCCAGTACTTC	CASSGGQTAQGETQYF
TRBV18	TRBD1	few	TRBJ1-1	TGTGCCAGCTCACTAATTACAGGGGCTGAAGCTTTCTTT	CASSLITGAEAFF
TRBV10-3	TRBD2	-	TRBJ2-5	TGTGCCGCAGCCGATGCCAGCGGGGGTTCCGAGACCCAGTACTTC	CAAADASGGSETQYF
TRBV18	TRBD1	-	TRBJ2-5	TGTGCCAGCTCAACCCAACGGACAGGGCAAGAGACCCAGTACTTC	CASSTQRTGQETQYF
TRBV3-1/TRBV3-2	-	-	TRBJ1-2	TGTGCCAGCAGCCCATCGGAAGGGAGGCGGTATGGCTACACCTTC	CASSPSEGRRYGYTF
TRBV5-4	TRBD2	-	TRBJ2-7	TGTGCCAGCAGATGGGGACTAGCGATGGAAGGCGAGCAGTACTTC	CASRWGLAMEGEQYF
TRBV3-1/TRBV3-2	TRBD2	-	TRBJ2-1	TGTGCCAGCAGCCTCGGGCCTAGCGGGGGGGCTTACAATGAGCAGTTCTTC	CASSLGPSGGAYNEQFF
TRBV3-1/TRBV3-2	-	-	TRBJ1-1	TGTGCCAGCAGCCCGGACACCCCTAGGGTGAACACTGAAGCTTTCTTT	CASSPDTPRVNTEAFF
TRBV19	TRBD1	-	TRBJ1-4	TGTGCCAGTAGTATTGGGCGACAGGGAGGTGAAAAACTGTTTTTT	CASSIGRQGGEKLFF
TRBV6-5	TRBD1	-	TRBJ1-6	TGTGCCAGCAGTTGGAGACAGGGCAATTCACCCCTCCACTTT	CASSWRQGNSPLHF
TRBV5-1	TRBD1	-	TRBJ1-2	TGCGCCAGCAGCTTGGGGGACAGGGGGCCCTATGGCTACACCTTC	CASSLGDRGPYGYTF
TRBV19	TRBD1	-	TRBJ2-1	TGTGCCAGTAGTATAGAAACAGGGGGCATTAGGGATGAGCAGTTCTTC	CASSIETGGIRDEQFF
TRBV2	TRBD1	-	TRBJ2-2	TGTGCCAGCATAGGCCGGGACAGATACACCGGGGAGCTGTTTTTT	CASIGRDRYTGELFF
TRBV3-1/TRBV3-2	-	-	TRBJ1-2	TGTGCCAGCAGCTATCCACGGGGGAGCGGCTATGGCTACACCTTC	CASSYPRGSGYGYTF
TRBV3-1/TRBV3-2	TRBD2	-	TRBJ2-2	TGTGCCAGCAGCCAATTTGCTAGCGGGGGCCCCGGGGAGCTGTTTTTT	CASSQFASGGPGELFF
TRBV5-1	TRBD1	-	TRBJ2-1	TGCGCCAGCAGCTTGGCCACGGACAGGGCTAGCAATGAGCAGTTCTTC	CASSLATDRASNEQFF
TRBV9	-	-	TRBJ1-2	TGTGCCAGCAGCGTAGATGGGGGGTTCAACTATGGCTACACCTTC	CASSVDGGFNYGYTF
TRBV18	-	-	TRBJ1-5	TGTGCCAGCTCACTTACAGACCCCCCCGAGCCCCAGCATTTT	CASSLTDPPEPQHF
TRBV30	TRBD1	-	TRBJ1-2	TGTGCCGGAGGACAGGGGGGAGGCTACACCTTC	CAGGQGGGYTF
TRBV4-1	-	-	TRBJ2-1	TGCGCCAGCAGCCAAACTAACCTGGACAATGAGCAGTTCTTC	CASSQTNLDNEQFF
TRBV30	TRBD1	-	TRBJ1-2	TGTGCCTGGAGTGTACTAGCACAGGGGGTGGGTGGCTACACCTTC	CAWSVLAQGVGGYTF
TRBV6-1	TRBD2	-	TRBJ2-1	TGTGCCAGCAGTGAAATAGCGGGGTACAATGAGCAGTTCTTC	CASSEIAGYNEQFF
TRBV3-1/TRBV3-2	-	once	TRBJ1-2	TGTGCCAGCAGCCCGGACAGAGCTAACTATGGCTACACCTTC	CASSPDRANYGYTF
TRBV5-1	TRBD1	-	TRBJ2-1	TGCGCCAGCACCTGGACAGGGGGGTATGAGCAGTTCTTC	CASTWTGGYEQFF
TRBV7-9	-	-	TRBJ1-2	TGTGCCAGCAGCACCAGGCCTGGAGGGGACTATGGCTACACCTTC	CASSTRPGGDYGYTF
TRBV10-3	TRBD1	-	TRBJ2-7	TGTGCCATCAGGGGACAGGGGTCAAACGAGCAGTACTTC	CAIRGQGSNEQYF
TRBV7-9	-	-	TRBJ1-2	TGTGCCAGCAGCTTAGTCGGGCTGGCGGGCGGCTACACCTTC	CASSLVGLAGGYTF
TRBV30	-	-	TRBJ2-7	TGTGCCTGGAGTGTACCAGGGGCGCTTGACGAGCAGTACTTC	CAWSVPGALDEQYF
TRBV7-9	TRBD1	-	TRBJ1-5	TGTGCCAGCAGCCTCGACAGGGCGGGTCAGCCCCAGCATTTT	CASSLDRAGQPQHF
TRBV6-5	-	-	TRBJ2-7	TGTGCCAGCAGTAGTCAAGGGGCGGCCTCCTACGAGCAGTACTTC	CASSSQGAASYEQYF
TRBV18	-	once	TRBJ1-1	TGTGCCAGCTCACCGAAGGGGTGGACGGGAGCTTTCTTT	CASSPKGWTGAFF
TRBV3-1/TRBV3-2	-	-	TRBJ2-1	TGTGCCAGCAGAACTAGCTCCTACAATGAGCAGTTCTTC	CASRTSSYNEQFF
TRBV18	-	-	TRBJ1-1	TGTGCCAGCTCCCCAGCGGGACCCCCGAACACTGAAGCTTTCTTT	CASSPAGPPNTEAFF
TRBV19	-	-	TRBJ1-3	TGTGCCAGTAGTATAGGACAGTCCTCTGGAAACACCATATATTTT	CASSIGQSSGNTIYF
TRBV5-5	-	once	TRBJ2-7	TGTGCCAGCAAGGTACAGGGTAACGAGCAGTACTTC	CASKVQGNEQYF
TRBV27	TRBD2	-	TRBJ2-7	TGTGCCAGCAGTGCCGGGACTAGCATCTACGAGCAGTACTTC	CASSAGTSIYEQYF
TRBV5-1	TRBD1	-	TRBJ1-6	TGCGCCAGCAGATGGGACAGGGGTAATTCACCCCTCCACTTT	CASRWDRGNSPLHF
TRBV29-1	-	-	TRBJ1-4	TGCAGCGTTGAGGGGGGGGCGGCTAATGAAAAACTGTTTTTT	CSVEGGAANEKLFF
TRBV3-1/TRBV3-2	-	-	TRBJ2-7	TGTGCCAGCAGCCAAGTCAGCTACGAGCAGTACTTC	CASSQVSYEQYF
TRBV18	TRBD2	-	TRBJ2-3	TGTGCCAGCTCACCAAGGGAAGAGCGGGGAGGGAGGACGCAGTATTTT	CASSPREERGGRTQYF
TRBV14	-	-	TRBJ2-1	TGTGCCAGCAGCCAGACAGTTAGCTCCTACAATGAGCAGTTCTTC	CASSQTVSSYNEQFF
TRBV18	-	-	TRBJ2-1	TGTGCCAGCTCACCACCGATCCAGGGGCTTTTCTCTGAGCAGTTCTTC	CASSPPIQGLFSEQFF
TRBV4-1	TRBD2	-	TRBJ2-1	TGCGCCAGCAGCCAAGGGGAGGGGAATGAGCAGTTCTTC	CASSQGEGNEQFF
TRBV14	-	-	TRBJ1-3	TGTGCCAGCAGCCCCGCGGGAGGAAACACCATATATTTT	CASSPAGGNTIYF
TRBV9	-	-	TRBJ2-5	TGTGCCAGCAGCCCTAGCGGGACAGGGGCCGTAGGGACCCAGTACTTC	CASSPSGTGAVGTQYF
TRBV9	-	-	TRBJ1-1	TGTGCCAGCAGCGTACACCACGAGGAGGGGGAAGCTTTCTTT	CASSVHHEEGEAFF
TRBV6-5	TRBD2	-	TRBJ2-1	TGTGCCAGCAGTTCTCTGAAGCGGGGGGGCCTCGATGAGCAGTTCTTC	CASSSLKRGGLDEQFF
TRBV11-2	-	-	TRBJ1-2	TGTGCCAGCAGCTTAGGCAGGGGCTATGGCTACACCTTC	CASSLGRGYGYTF
TRBV6-5	-	-	TRBJ2-3	TGTGCCAGCGCCAACACCCTACGGGCGCAGTATTTT	CASANTLRAQYF
TRBV7-9	-	-	TRBJ1-1	TGTGCCAGTTTCGACAGGACATTGGGCACTGAAGCTTTCTTT	CASFDRTLGTEAFF
TRBV5-1	-	once	TRBJ1-3	TGCGCCAGCAGCCCCGGGGGCTCTGGAAACACCATATATTTT	CASSPGGSGNTIYF
TRBV5-1	-	-	TRBJ2-6	TGCGCCAGCAGCTTGGCGGGGGACTCTGGGGCCAACGTCCTGACTTTC	CASSLAGDSGANVLTF
TRBV29-1	TRBD1	-	TRBJ1-2	TGCAGCGTCAAGAACCAGGGGGCTCGATATGGCTACACCTTC	CSVKNQGARYGYTF
TRBV13	TRBD1	-	TRBJ2-7	TGTGCCAGCAGCCACCGGACAGGGGCGTGGGGGGGGACCTACTACGAGCAGTACTTC	CASSHRTGAWGGTYYEQYF
TRBV7-9	TRBD1	-	TRBJ1-1	TGTGCCAGCAGCTCCGACAGGGCCTGGACTGAAGCTTTCTTT	CASSSDRAWTEAFF